This paragraph reports one TCR beta chain. The sample belongs to a study of CD8+ T cells in alopecia areata. Study information: Twice a day, 5 to 10 mg of oral tofacitinib was administered to treated patients. A 6-month period off drug followed tofacitinib, which lasted 6 to 18 months.

As the sequencing template, cDNA was produced by extracting RNA and reverse transcribing it. This table comes from immunoSEQ multiplex PCR, and its TCRdb copy is limited to in-frame clones, with some not included. The sample shows a few hundred thousand clones, 35% to 40% of them seen only once. Treatment reported: oral pan-JAK inhibitor, 5-10 mg twice daily. Patients with alopecia areata provided lesional scalp punch biopsies as well as peripheral blood. Germline V gene sequence: CDR1 MNHNS, CDR2 SASEGT. Trimming removed 4 bases from V and 0 bases from J, with 12 bases in between. This CDR3 has 15 residues.

The chain recombines TRBV6-1 with TRBJ2-5; TRBD2 might be the D (5 bases). The TCR comes from a human donor with alopecia areata. Here the sequenced sample was CD4+ T cells sorted from blood, taken between weeks 30 and 35, from a patient treated with tofacitinib. In DNA form, the CDR3 reads TGTGCCAGCAGTGTGCGGGCACGTCACCAAGAGACCCAGTACTTC. Its translation: CASSVRARHQETQYF.